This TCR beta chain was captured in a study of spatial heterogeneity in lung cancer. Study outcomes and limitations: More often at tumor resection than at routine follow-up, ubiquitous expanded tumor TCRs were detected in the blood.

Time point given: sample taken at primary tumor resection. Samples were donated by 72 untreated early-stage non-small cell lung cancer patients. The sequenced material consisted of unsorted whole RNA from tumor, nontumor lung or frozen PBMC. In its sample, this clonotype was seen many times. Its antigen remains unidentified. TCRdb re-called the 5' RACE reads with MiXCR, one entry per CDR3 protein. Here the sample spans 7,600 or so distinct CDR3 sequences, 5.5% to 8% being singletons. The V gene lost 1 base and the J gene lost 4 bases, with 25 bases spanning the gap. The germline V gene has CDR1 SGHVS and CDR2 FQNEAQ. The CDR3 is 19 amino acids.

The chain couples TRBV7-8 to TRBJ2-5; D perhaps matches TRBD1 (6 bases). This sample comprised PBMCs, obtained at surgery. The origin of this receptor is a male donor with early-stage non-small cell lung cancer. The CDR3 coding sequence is TGTGCCAGCAGCTTAGTGTCCGGTCAGGGGCATGAATGGGGAGAGACCCAGTACTTC. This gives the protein CASSLVSGQGHEWGETQYF.